This TCR beta chain was sequenced during a study of regulatory T cells in long-lasting Graves disease. The study, taken as a whole, reports: Less diverse TCR repertoires were seen in persistent Graves' patients than in newly diagnosed ones.

The sample's time point: newly diagnosed GD, antithyroid drugs for less than 3 months. TCR sequences were obtained from RNA taken from PBMCs. This clonotype came up many times. Its target is not known. iRepertoire HTBI primers and Arm-PCR of CDR3 regions built TCR beta libraries. TCRdb re-derived calls from the multiplex PCR reads in MiXCR, one entry per CDR3 protein. The sample has around 420,000 distinct CDR3 sequences, about 15% seen once. The same specimen was also included in a second study, on T cells in Graves' hyperthyroidism and ophthalmopathy. This second study notes: Most thyroid-expanded clonotypes above 0.001 were also found in blood. Patients with ophthalmopathy were separated from those with stable hyperthyroidism by a 13 V-J model.

The material sequenced was peripheral blood mononuclear cells (PBMCs), taken at new diagnosis, from a patient treated with antithyroid drugs. The origin of this receptor is a woman aged 40 to 49 with Graves disease.

The CDR3 nucleotides are TGTGCCAGCAGCGTAGGGGACTCCGCCTATGGCTACACCTTC. It codes for CASSVGDSAYGYTF. This chain connects TRBV9 to TRBJ1-2; possible D gene TRBD1, 5 bases. Germline CDR1 and CDR2: SGDLS and YYNGEE. The CDR3 runs to 14 residues. Trimming pared 0 bases from V and 4 bases from J, leaving 10 bases between.